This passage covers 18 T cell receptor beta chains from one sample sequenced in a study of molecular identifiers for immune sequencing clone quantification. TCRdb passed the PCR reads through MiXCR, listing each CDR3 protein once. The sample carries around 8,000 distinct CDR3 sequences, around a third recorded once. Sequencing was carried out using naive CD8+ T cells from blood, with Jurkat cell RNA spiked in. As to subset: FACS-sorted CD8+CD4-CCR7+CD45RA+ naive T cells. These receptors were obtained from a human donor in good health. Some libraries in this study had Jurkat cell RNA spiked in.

CDR3 sequence reads: CASRSGTASSYEQYF. For the CDR3, the DNA is TGTGCCAGCAGATCGGGGACAGCGAGCTCCTACGAGCAGTACTTC. The chain uses TRBV7-9 and TRBJ2-7; 7 bases map to TRBD1. J lost 0 bases, V lost 6 bases, and 8 bases had no gene match. The CDR3 contains 15 residues. Germline V gene lookup returns CDR1 SEHNR and CDR2 FQNEAQ (reference sequence).

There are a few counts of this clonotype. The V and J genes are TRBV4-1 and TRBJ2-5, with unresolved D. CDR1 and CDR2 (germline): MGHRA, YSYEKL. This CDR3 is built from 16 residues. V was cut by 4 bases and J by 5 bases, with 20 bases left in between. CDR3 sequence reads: CASSRLSLQPAETQYF. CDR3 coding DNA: TGCGCCAGCAGCCGGTTGTCGCTACAGCCCGCGGAGACCCAGTACTTC.

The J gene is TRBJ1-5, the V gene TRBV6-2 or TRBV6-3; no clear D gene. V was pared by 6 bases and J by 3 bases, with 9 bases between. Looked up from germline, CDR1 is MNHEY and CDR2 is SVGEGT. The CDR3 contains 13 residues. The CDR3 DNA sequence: TGTGCCAGCAGGGACGTTTCCAATCAGCCCCAGCATTTT. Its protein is CASRDVSNQPQHF.

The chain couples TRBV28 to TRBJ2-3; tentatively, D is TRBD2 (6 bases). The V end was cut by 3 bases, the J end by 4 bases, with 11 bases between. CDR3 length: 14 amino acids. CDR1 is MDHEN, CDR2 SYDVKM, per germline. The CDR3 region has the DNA TGTGCCAGCAGTTTCTCGGGAGAGCCAGATACGCAGTATTTT. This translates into CASSFSGEPDTQYF.

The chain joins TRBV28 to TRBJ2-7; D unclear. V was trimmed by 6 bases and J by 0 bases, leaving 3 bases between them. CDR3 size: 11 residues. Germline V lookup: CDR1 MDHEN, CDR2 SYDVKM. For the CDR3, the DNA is TGTGCCAGCAGGTTCTCCTACGAGCAGTACTTC. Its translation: CASRFSYEQYF.

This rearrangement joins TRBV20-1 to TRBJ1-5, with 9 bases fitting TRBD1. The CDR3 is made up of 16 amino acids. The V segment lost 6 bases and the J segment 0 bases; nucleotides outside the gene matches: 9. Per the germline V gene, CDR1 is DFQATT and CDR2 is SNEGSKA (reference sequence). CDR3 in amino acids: CSALSQGAFSNQPQHF. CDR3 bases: TGCAGTGCCCTCTCACAGGGGGCGTTTAGCAATCAGCCCCAGCATTTT.

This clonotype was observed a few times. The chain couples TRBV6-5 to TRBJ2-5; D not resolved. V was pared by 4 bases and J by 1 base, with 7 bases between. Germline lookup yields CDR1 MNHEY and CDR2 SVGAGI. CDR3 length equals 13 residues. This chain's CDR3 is CASSSEFQETQYF. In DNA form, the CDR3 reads TGTGCCAGCAGTTCAGAGTTCCAAGAGACCCAGTACTTC.

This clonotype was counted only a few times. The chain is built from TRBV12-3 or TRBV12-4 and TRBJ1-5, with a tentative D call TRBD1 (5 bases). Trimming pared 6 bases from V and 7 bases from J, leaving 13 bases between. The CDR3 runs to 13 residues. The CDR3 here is CASSPVWGQPQHF. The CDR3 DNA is TGTGCCAGCAGCCCTGTTTGGGGCCAGCCCCAGCATTTT.

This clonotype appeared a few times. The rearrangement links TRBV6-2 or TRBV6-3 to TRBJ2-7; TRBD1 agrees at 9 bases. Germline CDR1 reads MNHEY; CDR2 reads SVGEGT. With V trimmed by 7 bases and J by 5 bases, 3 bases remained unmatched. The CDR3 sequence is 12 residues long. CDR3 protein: CASKDRGHEQYF. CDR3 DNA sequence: TGTGCCAGCAAGGACAGGGGCCACGAGCAGTACTTC.

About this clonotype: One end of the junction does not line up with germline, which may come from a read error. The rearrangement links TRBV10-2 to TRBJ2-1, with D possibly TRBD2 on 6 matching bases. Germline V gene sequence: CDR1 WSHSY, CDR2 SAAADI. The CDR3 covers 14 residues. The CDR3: CASSVAAGYNEQIF. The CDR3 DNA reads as TGCGCCAGCAGTGTAGCGGCCGGCTACAATGAGCAGATCTTC.

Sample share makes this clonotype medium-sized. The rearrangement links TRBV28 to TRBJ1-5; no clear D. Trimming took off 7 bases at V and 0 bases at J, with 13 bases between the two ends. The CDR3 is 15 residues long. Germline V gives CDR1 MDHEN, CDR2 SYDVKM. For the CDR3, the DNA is TGTGCCAGCAACGGCGGGGAGTATAGCAATCAGCCCCAGCATTTT. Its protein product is CASNGGEYSNQPQHF.

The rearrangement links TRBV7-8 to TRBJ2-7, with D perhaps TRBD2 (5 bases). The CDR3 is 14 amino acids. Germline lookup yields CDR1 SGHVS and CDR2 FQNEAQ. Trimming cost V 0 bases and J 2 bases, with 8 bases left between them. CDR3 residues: CASSLAGAAYEQYF. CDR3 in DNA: TGTGCCAGCAGCTTAGCGGGAGCCGCCTACGAGCAGTACTTC.

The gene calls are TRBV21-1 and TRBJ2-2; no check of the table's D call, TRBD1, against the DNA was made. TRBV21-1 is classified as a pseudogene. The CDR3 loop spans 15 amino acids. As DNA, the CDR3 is TGTGCCAGCAGCGCCCGGGAGCGCAGCACCGGGGAGCTGTTTTTT. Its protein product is CASSARERSTGELFF.

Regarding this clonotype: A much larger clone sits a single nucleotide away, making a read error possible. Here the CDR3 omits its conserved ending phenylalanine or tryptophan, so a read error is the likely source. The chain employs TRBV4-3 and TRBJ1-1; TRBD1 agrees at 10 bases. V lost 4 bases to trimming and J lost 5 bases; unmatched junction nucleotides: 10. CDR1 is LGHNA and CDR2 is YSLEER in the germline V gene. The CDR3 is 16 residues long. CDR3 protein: CASSRGRDRGVTEAFY. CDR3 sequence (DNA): TGCGCCAGCAGCCGAGGCCGGGACAGGGGTGTTACTGAAGCTTTCTAT.

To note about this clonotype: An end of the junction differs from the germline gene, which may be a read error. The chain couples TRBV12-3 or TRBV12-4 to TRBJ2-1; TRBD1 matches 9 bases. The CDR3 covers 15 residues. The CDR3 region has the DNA TGTACCAGCAGGCCGGGGACAGGGCTGGGGAATGAGCAGTTCTTC. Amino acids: CTSRPGTGLGNEQFF.

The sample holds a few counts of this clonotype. Here the CDR3 reads CASSLMGRAGETQYF. CDR3 DNA: TGTGCCAGCAGTTTAATGGGGAGGGCCGGGGAGACCCAGTACTTC. The rearrangement joins TRBV28 to TRBJ2-5, with 7 positions matching TRBD2. The CDR3 is 15 residues long. The V gene's germline CDR1 is MDHEN and CDR2 SYDVKM. Trimming cost V 2 bases and J 5 bases; bases outside gene matches: 8.

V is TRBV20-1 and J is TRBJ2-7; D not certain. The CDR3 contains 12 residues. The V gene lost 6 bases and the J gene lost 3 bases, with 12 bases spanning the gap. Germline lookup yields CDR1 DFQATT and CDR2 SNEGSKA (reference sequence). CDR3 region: CSAGERSYEQYF. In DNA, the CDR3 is TGCAGTGCGGGTGAGAGAAGCTACGAGCAGTACTTC.

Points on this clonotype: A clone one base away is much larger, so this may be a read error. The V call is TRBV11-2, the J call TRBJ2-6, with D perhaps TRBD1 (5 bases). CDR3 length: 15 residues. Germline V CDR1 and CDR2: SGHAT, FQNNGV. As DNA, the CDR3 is TGTGCCAGCAGCTCGGTCACCTCTGGGGCCAACGTCCTGCCTTTC. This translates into CASSSVTSGANVLPF.